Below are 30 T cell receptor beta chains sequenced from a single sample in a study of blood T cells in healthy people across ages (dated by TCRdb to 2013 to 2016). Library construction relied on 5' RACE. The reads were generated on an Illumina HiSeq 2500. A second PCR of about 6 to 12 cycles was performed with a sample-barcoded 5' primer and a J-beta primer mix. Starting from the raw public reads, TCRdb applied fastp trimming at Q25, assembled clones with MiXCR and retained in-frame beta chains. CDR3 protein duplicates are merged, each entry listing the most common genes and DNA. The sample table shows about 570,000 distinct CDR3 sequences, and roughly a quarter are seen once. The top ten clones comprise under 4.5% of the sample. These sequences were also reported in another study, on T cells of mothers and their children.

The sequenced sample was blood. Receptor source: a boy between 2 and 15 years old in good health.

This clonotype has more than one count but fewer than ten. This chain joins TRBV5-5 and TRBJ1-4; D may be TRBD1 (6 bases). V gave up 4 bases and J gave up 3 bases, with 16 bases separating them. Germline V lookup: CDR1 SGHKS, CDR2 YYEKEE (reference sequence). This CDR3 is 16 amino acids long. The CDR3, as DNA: TGTGCCAGCAGCCGCTTCGGACAGTCCCCTAATGAAAAACTGTTTTTT. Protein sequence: CASSRFGQSPNEKLFF.

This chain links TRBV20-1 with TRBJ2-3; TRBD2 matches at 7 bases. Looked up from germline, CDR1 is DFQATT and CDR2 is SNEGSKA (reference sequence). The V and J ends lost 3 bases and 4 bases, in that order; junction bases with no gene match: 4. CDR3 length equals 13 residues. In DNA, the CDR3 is TGCAGTGCTAGCGGGAGGCATCCAGATACGCAGTATTTT. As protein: CSASGRHPDTQYF.

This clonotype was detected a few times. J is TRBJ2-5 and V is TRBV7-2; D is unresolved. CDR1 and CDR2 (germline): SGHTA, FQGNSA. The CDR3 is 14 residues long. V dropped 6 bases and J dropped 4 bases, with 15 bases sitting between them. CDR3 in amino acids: CASRPSRTGETQYF. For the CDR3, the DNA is TGTGCCAGCAGACCCTCCCGGACCGGAGAGACCCAGTACTTC.

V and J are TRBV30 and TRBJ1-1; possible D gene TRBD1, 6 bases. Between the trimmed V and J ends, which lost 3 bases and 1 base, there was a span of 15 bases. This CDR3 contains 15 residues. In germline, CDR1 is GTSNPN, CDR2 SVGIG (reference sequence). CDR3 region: CAWSQHGGRNTEAFF. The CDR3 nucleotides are TGTGCCTGGAGCCAGCACGGGGGGCGGAACACTGAAGCTTTCTTT.

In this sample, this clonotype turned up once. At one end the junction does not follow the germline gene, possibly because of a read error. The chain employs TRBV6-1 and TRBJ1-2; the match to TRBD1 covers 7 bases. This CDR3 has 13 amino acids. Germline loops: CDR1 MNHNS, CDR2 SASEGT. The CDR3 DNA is TGTGCCGGCAGCCCTGGGACAGCCTATGGCTACACCTTC. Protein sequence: CAGSPGTAYGYTF.

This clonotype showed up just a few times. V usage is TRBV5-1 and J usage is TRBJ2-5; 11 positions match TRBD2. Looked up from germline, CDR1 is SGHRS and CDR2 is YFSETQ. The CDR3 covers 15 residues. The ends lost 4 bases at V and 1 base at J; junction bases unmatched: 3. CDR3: CASSRTSGLQETQYF. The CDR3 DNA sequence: TGCGCCAGCAGCAGGACTAGCGGGCTCCAAGAGACCCAGTACTTC.

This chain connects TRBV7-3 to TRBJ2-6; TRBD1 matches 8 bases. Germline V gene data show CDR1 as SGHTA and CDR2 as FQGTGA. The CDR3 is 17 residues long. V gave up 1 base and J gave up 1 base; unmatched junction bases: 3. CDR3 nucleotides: TGTGCCAGCAGCTTAATTGGACAGGGTTCTGGGGCCAACGTCCTGACTTTC. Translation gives CASSLIGQGSGANVLTF.

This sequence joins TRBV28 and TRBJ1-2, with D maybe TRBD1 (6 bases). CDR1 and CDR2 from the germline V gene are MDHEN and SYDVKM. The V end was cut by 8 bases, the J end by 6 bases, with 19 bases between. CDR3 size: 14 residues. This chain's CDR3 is CASLPITGYNGYTF. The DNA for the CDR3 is TGTGCCAGCCTCCCAATAACAGGGTACAATGGCTACACCTTC.

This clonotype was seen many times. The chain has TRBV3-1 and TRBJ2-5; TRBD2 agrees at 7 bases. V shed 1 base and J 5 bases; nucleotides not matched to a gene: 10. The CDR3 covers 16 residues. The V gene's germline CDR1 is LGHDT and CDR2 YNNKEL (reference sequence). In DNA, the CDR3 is TGTGCCAGCAGCCAAGGACCTAGCGGCACTGGTGAGACCCAGTACTTC. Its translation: CASSQGPSGTGETQYF.

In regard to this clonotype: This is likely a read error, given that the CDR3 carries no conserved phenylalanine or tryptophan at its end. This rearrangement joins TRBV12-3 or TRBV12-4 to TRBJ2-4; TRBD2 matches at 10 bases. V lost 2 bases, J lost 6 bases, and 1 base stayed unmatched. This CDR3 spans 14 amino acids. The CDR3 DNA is TGTGCCAGCAGTTTAACTAGCGGGGCAAACATTCAGTACCTC. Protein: CASSLTSGANIQYL.

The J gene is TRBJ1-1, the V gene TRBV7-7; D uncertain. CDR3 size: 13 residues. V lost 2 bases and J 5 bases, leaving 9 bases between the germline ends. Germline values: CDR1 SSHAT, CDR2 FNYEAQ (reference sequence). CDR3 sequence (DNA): TGTGCCAGCAGCTTAAGAACGGAGACTGAAGCTTTCTTT. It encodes CASSLRTETEAFF.

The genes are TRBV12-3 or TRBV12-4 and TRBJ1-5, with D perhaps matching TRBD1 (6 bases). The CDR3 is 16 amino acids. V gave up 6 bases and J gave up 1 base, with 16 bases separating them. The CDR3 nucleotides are TGTGCCAGCAGCCAACAGGGACGTGGAAGCAATCAGCCCCAGCATTTT. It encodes CASSQQGRGSNQPQHF.

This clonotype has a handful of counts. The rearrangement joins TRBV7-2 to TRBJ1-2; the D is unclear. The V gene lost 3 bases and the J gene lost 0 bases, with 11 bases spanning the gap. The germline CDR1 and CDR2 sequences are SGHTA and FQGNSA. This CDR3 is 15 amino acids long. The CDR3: CASSFGSAANYGYTF. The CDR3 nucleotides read TGTGCCAGCAGCTTTGGCTCAGCCGCTAACTATGGCTACACCTTC.

As DNA, the CDR3 is TGCGCCAGCAGCTTGAACGGGGATACTCACAATGAGCAGTTCTTC. Its protein is CASSLNGDTHNEQFF. This chain joins TRBV5-1 and TRBJ2-1, with a possible D match to TRBD2 (5 bases). CDR3 size: 15 residues. V was pared by 1 base and J by 5 bases, with 13 bases between. Germline values: CDR1 SGHRS, CDR2 YFSETQ. Supplemented by reference TRBV5-1 and TRBJ2-1, the full variable domain reads KAGVTQTPRYLIKTRGQQVTLSCSPISGHRSVSWYQQTPGQGLQFLFEYFSETQRNKGNFPGRFSGRQFSNSRSEMNVSTLELGDSALYLCASSLNGDTHNEQFFGPGTRLTVL.

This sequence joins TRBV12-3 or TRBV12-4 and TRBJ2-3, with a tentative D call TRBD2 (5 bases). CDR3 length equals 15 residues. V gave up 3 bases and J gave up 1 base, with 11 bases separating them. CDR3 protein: CASSLREQRTDTQYF. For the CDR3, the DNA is TGTGCCAGCAGTTTGAGGGAACAGCGCACAGATACGCAGTATTTT.

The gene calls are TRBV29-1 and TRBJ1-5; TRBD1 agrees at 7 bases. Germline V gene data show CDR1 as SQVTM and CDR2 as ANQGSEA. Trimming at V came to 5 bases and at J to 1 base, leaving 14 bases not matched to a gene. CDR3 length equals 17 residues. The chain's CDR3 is CSVSPDYDRDSNQPQHF. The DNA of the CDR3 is TGCAGCGTTTCGCCCGACTACGACAGGGACAGCAATCAGCCCCAGCATTTT.

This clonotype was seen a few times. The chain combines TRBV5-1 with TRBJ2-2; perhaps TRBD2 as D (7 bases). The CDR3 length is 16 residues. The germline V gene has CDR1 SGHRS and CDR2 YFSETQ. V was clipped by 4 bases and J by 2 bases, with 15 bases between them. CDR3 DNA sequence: TGCGCCAGCAGCCCGTTTCGGGGGGCTAACACCGGGGAGCTGTTTTTT. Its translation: CASSPFRGANTGELFF.

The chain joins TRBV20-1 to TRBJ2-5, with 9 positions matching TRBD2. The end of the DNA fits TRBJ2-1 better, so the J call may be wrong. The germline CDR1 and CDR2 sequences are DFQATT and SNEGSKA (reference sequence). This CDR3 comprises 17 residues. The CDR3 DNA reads TGCAGTGCTGAGGTCGAAGAGGCTAGCGGGACCTCCTACGAGCAGTTCTTC. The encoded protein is CSAEVEEASGTSYEQFF.

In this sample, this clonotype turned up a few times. The CDR3: CASSLPGGREAFF. The CDR3 region has the DNA TGTGCCAGCAGCTTACCCGGGGGGCGTGAGGCTTTCTTT. The genes are TRBV13 and TRBJ1-1; TRBD1 is a possible D gene (6 bases). V lost 2 bases, J lost 11 bases, and 15 bases lay in between. This CDR3 comprises 13 residues. Germline V gene lookup returns CDR1 PRHDT and CDR2 FYEKMQ (reference sequence).

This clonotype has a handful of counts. The CDR3 sequence: CASSLRTGGPNNSPLHF. CDR3 bases: TGTGCCAGCAGCTTGAGGACAGGGGGGCCCAATAATTCACCCCTCCACTTT. The chain recombines TRBV5-6 with TRBJ1-6, with TRBD1 matching 10 bases. The trim removed 1 base at V and 5 bases at J, leaving 6 bases unmatched. This CDR3 comprises 17 residues. CDR1 and CDR2 from the germline V gene are SGHDT and YYEEEE.

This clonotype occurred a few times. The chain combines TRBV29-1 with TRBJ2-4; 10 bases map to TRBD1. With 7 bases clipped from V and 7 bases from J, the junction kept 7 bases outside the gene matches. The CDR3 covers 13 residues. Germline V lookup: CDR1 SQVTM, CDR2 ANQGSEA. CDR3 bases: TGCAGCGCTAATGGGGACAGGGGCAACATTCAGTACTTC. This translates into CSANGDRGNIQYF.

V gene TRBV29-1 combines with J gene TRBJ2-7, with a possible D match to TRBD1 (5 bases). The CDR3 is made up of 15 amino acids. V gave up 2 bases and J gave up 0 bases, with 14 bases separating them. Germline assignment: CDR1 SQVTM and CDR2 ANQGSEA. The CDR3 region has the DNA TGCAGCGTTGAACGGCAGGGTCCAAGCTCCTACGAGCAGTACTTC. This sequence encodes CSVERQGPSSYEQYF.

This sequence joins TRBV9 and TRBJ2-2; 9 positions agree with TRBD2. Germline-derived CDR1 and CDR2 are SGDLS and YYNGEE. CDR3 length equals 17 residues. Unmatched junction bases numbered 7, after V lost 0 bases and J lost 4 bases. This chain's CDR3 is CASSVGNSGRPTGELFF. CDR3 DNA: TGTGCCAGCAGCGTAGGAAATAGCGGGAGACCCACCGGGGAGCTGTTTTTT.

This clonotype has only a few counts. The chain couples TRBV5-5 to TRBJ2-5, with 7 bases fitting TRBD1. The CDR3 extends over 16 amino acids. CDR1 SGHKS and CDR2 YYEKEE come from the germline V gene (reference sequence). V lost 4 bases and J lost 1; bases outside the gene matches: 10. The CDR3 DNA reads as TGTGCCAGCAGCCCCGCCGGGACAGAGCTCCAAGAGACCCAGTACTTC. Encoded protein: CASSPAGTELQETQYF.

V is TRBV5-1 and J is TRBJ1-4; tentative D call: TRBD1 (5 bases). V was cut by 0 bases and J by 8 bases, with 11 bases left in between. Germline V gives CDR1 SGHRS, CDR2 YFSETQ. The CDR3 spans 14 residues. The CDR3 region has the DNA TGCGCCAGCAGCTTGGACGGGGCGGGAGAAAAACTGTTTTTT. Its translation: CASSLDGAGEKLFF. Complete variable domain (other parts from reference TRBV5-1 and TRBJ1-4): KAGVTQTPRYLIKTRGQQVTLSCSPISGHRSVSWYQQTPGQGLQFLFEYFSETQRNKGNFPGRFSGRQFSNSRSEMNVSTLELGDSALYLCASSLDGAGEKLFFGSGTQLSVL.

The CDR3 DNA is TGTGCCACCAGCGGAAGTCTCGCGGGATACAATGAGCAGTTCTTC. The encoded protein is CATSGSLAGYNEQFF. The chain has TRBV15 and TRBJ2-1; tentative D call: TRBD2 (6 bases). The CDR3 length is 15 residues. CDR1 is LNHNV, CDR2 YYDKDF, per germline (reference sequence). V lost 5 bases and J 4 bases, leaving 15 bases between the germline ends.

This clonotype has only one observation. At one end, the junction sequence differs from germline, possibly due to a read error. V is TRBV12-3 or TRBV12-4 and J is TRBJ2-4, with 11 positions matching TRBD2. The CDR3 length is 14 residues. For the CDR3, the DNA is TGTGCCAGCAGTCTAGCGGGAGGTACAAACATTCAGTACTTC. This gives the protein CASSLAGGTNIQYF.

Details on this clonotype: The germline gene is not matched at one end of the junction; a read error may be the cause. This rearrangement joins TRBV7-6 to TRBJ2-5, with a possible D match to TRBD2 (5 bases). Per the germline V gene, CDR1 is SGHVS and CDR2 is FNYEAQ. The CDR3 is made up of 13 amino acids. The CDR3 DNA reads TGTGCCAGCAGCAACTGGGAAACCAGTGAGCGGTTCTTC. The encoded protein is CASSNWETSERFF.

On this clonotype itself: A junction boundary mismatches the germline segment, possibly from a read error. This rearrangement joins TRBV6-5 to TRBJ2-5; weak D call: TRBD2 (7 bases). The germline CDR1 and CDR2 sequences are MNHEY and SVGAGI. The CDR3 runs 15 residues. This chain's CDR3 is CASRSPWEGVYEQSF. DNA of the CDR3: TGTGCCAGCAGATCACCCTGGGAGGGGGTTTACGAGCAGTCCTTC.

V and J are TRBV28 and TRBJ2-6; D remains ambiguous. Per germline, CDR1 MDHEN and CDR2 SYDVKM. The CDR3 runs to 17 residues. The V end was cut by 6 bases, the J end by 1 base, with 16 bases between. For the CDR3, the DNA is TGTGCCAGCAGCCACTCTGGGTTGGAGTCTGGGGCCAACGTCCTGACTTTC. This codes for CASSHSGLESGANVLTF. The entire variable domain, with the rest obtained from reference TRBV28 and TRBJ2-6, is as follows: DVKVTQSSRYLVKRTGEKVFLECVQDMDHENMFWYRQDPGLGLRLIYFSYDVKMKEKGDIPEGYSVSREKKERFSLILESASTNQTSMYLCASSHSGLESGANVLTFGAGSRLTVL.